The next 8 T cell receptor beta chains were all read from a single sample in a study of shared clonotypes between healthy human individuals. The naive CD8 fraction comprised CD45RO-negative cells positively selected for CCR7 and excluded terminally differentiated effector memory CD45RA+ cells. The method was immunoSEQ multiplex PCR; TCRdb's version includes in-frame clones alone and lacks a portion of them. The sample records about 600,000 clones, 95% to 96% being singletons. Source material: naive CD8+ T cells sorted from blood. These receptors were collected from a woman younger than 45 in good health.

The V call is TRBV27, the J call TRBJ2-2; D call uncertain. CDR3 length equals 14 residues. Between the trimmed V and J ends, which lost 4 bases and 2 bases, there was a span of 8 bases. Germline-derived CDR1 and CDR2 are MNHEY and SMNVEV (reference sequence). Written as DNA, the CDR3 is TGTGCCAGCAGTTCACTTATAAACACCGGGGAGCTGTTTTTT. Translation: CASSSLINTGELFF.

The V and J genes are TRBV19 and TRBJ1-1; D is unresolved. Germline CDR1 and CDR2: LNHDA and SQIVND (reference sequence). Trimming removed 5 bases from V and 1 base from J, with 5 bases in between. The CDR3 sequence is 12 residues long. The CDR3 nucleotides read TGTGCCAGTAGTTTCGAGAACACTGAAGCTTTCTTT. This encodes CASSFENTEAFF.

This clone has only one observation. The J gene is TRBJ1-3, the V gene TRBV10-1; D gene uncertain. The CDR3 consists of 15 residues. Trimming removed 0 bases at V and 0 bases at J, with 6 bases between. Per the germline V gene, CDR1 is WNHNN and CDR2 is SYGVQD (reference sequence). The CDR3 region has the DNA TGCGCCAGCAGTGAGTCGCCGGGCTCTGGAAACACCATATATTTT. It codes for CASSESPGSGNTIYF.

The CDR3 nucleotides are TGTGCCAGTAGTATAGACCCTGGCAGGGCGAACACTGAAGCTTTCTTT. Translated, it gives CASSIDPGRANTEAFF. The V and J genes are TRBV19 and TRBJ1-1, with D possibly matching TRBD1 (5 bases). The CDR3 is made up of 16 amino acids. Germline CDR1 LNHDA, CDR2 SQIVND (reference sequence). V was clipped by 0 bases and J by 1 base, with 12 bases between them.

This chain links TRBV14 with TRBJ2-3, with D hard to call. The CDR3 length is 16 residues. V lost 3 bases and J lost 0, with 13 bases in between. Germline CDR1 SGHDN, CDR2 FVKESK. The CDR3 DNA follows: TGTGCCAGCAGCCAGGGAATGACGGCTAGCACAGATACGCAGTATTTT. It codes for CASSQGMTASTDTQYF.

This chain connects TRBV29-1 to TRBJ1-2; D not certain. Germline V gene data show CDR1 as SQVTM and CDR2 as ANQGSEA. CDR3 length equals 11 residues. The V gene lost 0 bases and the J gene lost 2 bases, with 1 base spanning the gap. The CDR3 region has the DNA TGCAGCGTTGAAGAGAACTATGGCTACACCTTC. Protein: CSVEENYGYTF.

The V call is TRBV7-9, the J call TRBJ2-2; TRBD2 matches at 11 bases. CDR1 is SEHNR and CDR2 is FQNEAQ in the germline V gene (reference sequence). The CDR3 totals 18 residues. V dropped 2 bases and J dropped 5; count of bases not matched to a gene: 10. Here the CDR3 DNA reads TGTGCCAGCAGCTTAAGGGACCCGCTAGCGGGAGGAACCGGGGAGCTGTTTTTT. Its translation is CASSLRDPLAGGTGELFF.

This chain links TRBV10-1 with TRBJ2-7; D gene uncertain. The CDR3 is 13 amino acids. With 0 bases removed from V and 6 bases from J, the gap between germline ends came to 9 bases. Germline V lookup: CDR1 WNHNN, CDR2 SYGVQD (reference sequence). CDR3 in amino acids: CASSESSHPEQYF. The CDR3 coding sequence is TGCGCCAGCAGTGAGTCTTCACACCCCGAGCAGTACTTC.